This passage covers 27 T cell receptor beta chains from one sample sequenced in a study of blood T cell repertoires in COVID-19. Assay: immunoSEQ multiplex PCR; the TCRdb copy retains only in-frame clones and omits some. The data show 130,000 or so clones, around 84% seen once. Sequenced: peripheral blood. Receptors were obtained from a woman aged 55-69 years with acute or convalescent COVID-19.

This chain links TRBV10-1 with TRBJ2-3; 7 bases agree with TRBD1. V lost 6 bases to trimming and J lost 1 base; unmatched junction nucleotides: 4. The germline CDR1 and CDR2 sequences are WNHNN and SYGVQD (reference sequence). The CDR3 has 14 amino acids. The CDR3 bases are TGCGCCAGCAGCGGACAGGACGGCACAGATACGCAGTATTTT. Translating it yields CASSGQDGTDTQYF.

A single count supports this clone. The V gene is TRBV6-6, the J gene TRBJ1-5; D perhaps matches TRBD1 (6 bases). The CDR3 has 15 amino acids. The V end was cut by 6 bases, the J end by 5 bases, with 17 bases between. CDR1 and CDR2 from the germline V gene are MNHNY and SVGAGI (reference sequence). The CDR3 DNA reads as TGTGCCAGCAGCCAACTTTGGGGGCTGGATCAGCCCCAGCATTTT. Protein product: CASSQLWGLDQPQHF.

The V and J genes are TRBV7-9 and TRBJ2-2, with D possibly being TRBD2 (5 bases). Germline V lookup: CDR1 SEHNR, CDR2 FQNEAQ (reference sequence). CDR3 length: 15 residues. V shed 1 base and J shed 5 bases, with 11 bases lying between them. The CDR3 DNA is TGTGCCAGCAGCTTAGGGCTGGCGGGTACCGGGGAGCTGTTTTTT. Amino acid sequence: CASSLGLAGTGELFF.

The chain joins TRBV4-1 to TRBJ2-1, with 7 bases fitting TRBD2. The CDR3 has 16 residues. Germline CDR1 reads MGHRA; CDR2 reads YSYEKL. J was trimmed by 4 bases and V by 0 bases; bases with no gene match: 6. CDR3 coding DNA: TGCGCCAGCAGCCAAGACCCAGCGGGGTATTACAATGAGCAGTTCTTC. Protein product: CASSQDPAGYYNEQFF.

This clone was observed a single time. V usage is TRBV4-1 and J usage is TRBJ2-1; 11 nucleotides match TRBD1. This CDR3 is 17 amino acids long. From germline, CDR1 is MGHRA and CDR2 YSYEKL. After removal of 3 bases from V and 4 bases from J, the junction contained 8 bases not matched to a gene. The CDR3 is CASSQDPGTGGYNEQFF. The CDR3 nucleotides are TGCGCCAGCAGCCAGGACCCCGGGACAGGGGGTTACAATGAGCAGTTCTTC.

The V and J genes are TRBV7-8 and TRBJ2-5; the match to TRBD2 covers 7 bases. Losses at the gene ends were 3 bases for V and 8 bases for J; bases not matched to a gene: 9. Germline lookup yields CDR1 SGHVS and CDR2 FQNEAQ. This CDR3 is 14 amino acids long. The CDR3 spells CASSFRLERGTQYF. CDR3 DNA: TGTGCCAGCAGCTTTCGCCTAGAGCGGGGTACCCAGTACTTC. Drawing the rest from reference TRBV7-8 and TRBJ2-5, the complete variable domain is GAGVSQSPRYKVAKRGQDVALRCDPISGHVSLFWYQQALGQGPEFLTYFQNEAQLDKSGLPSDRFFAERPEGSVSTLKIQRTQQEDSAVYLCASSFRLERGTQYFGPGTRLLVL.

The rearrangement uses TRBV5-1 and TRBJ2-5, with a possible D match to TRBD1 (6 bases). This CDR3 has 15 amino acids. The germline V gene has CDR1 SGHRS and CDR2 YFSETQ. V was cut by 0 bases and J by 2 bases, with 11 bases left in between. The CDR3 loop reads CASSLEGGQQETQYF. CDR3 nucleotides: TGCGCCAGCAGCTTGGAGGGCGGACAGCAAGAGACCCAGTACTTC. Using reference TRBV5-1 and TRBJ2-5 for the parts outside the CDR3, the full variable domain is KAGVTQTPRYLIKTRGQQVTLSCSPISGHRSVSWYQQTPGQGLQFLFEYFSETQRNKGNFPGRFSGRQFSNSRSEMNVSTLELGDSALYLCASSLEGGQQETQYFGPGTRLLVL.

The CDR3 bases are TGTGCCAGCAGCCCACGGGTAAACTCCTACAATGAGCAGTTCTTC. It codes for CASSPRVNSYNEQFF. This chain links TRBV3-1 (or the pseudogene TRBV3-2) with TRBJ2-1; D not certain. Trimming removed 4 bases at V and 0 bases at J, with 10 bases between. Germline V gene data show CDR1 as LGHDT and CDR2 as YNNKEL (reference sequence). The CDR3 is made up of 15 amino acids.

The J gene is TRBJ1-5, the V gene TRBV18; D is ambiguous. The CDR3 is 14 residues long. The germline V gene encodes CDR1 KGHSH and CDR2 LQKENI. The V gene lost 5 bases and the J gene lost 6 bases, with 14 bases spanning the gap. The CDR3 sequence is CASSSLEGSQPQHF. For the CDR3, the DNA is TGTGCCAGCTCATCACTAGAGGGATCTCAGCCCCAGCATTTT.

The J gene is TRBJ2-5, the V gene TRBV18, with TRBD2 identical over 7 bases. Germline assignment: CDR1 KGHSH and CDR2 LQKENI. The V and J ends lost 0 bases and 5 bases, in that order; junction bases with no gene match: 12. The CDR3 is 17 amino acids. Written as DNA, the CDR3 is TGTGCCAGCTCACCACCCACCGGACTAGGCGGGGTGGAGACCCAGTACTTC. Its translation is CASSPPTGLGGVETQYF.

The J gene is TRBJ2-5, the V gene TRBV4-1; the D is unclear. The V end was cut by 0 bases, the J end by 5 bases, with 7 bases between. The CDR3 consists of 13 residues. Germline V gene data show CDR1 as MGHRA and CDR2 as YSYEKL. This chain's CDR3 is CASSQDPGETQYF. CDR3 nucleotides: TGCGCCAGCAGCCAAGATCCCGGGGAGACCCAGTACTTC.

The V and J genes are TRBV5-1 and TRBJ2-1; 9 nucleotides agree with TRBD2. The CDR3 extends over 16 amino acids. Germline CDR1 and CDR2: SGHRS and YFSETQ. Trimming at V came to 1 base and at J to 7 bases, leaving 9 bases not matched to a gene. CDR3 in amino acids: CASSLYAGGLYNEQFF. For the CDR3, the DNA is TGCGCCAGCAGCTTGTATGCGGGGGGGCTATATAATGAGCAGTTCTTC.

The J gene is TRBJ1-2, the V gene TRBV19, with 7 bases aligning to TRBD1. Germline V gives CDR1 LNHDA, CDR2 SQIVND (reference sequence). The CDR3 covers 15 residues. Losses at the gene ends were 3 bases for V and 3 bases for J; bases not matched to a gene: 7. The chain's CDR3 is CASSILDRVHYGYTF. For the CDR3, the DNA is TGTGCCAGTAGTATCCTCGACAGGGTCCACTATGGCTACACCTTC. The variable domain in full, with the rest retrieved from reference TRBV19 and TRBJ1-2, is DGGITQSPKYLFRKEGQNVTLSCEQNLNHDAMYWYRQDPGQGLRLIYYSQIVNDFQKGDIAEGYSVSREKKESFPLTVTSAQKNPTAFYLCASSILDRVHYGYTFGSGTRLTVV.

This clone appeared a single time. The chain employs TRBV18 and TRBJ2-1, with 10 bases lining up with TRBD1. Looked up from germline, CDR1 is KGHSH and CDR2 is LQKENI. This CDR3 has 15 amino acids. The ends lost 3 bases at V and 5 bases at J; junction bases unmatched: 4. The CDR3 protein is CASSPTGQGDNEQFF. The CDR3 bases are TGTGCCAGCTCACCGACTGGACAGGGGGACAATGAGCAGTTCTTC. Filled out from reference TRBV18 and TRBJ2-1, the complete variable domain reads NAGVMQNPRHLVRRRGQEARLRCSPMKGHSHVYWYRQLPEEGLKFMVYLQKENIIDESGMPKERFSAEFPKEGPSILRIQQVVRGDSAAYFCASSPTGQGDNEQFFGPGTRLTVL.

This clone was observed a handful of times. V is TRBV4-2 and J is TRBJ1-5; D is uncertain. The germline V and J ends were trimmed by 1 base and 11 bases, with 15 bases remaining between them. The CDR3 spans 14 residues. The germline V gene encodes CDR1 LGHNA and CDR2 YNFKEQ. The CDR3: CASSQGSTSTTQHF. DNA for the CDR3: TGTGCCAGCAGCCAAGGTTCGACTTCGACTACCCAGCATTTT.

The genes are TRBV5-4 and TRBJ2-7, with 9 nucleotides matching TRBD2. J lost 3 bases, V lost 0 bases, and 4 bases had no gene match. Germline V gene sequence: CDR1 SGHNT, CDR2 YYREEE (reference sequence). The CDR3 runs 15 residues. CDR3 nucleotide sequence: TGTGCCAGCAGCTTGGGGGTAGCGGGGGACTACGAGCAGTACTTC. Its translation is CASSLGVAGDYEQYF.

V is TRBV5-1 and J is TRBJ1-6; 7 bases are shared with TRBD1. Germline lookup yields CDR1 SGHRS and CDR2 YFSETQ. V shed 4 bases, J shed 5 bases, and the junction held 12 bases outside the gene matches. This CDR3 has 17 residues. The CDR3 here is CASSRDLQGRHNSPLHF. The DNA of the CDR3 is TGCGCCAGCAGCCGAGACTTACAGGGGAGGCATAATTCACCCCTCCACTTT.

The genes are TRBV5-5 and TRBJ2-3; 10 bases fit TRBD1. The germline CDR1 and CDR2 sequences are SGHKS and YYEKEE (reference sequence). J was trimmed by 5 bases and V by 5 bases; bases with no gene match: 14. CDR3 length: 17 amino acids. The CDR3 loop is CASSSKGDRGHRDTQYF. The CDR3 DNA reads TGTGCCAGCAGTTCTAAAGGCGACAGGGGGCACAGAGATACGCAGTATTTT.

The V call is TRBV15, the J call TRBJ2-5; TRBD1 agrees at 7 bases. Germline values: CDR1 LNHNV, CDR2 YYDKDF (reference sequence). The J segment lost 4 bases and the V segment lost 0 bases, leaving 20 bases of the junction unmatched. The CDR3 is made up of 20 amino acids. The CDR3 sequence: CATSRDLPGPHRGEGETQYF. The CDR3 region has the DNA TGTGCCACCAGCAGAGATCTCCCGGGCCCTCACAGGGGCGAGGGAGAGACCCAGTACTTC. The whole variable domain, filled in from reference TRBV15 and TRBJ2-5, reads DAMVIQNPRYQVTQFGKPVTLSCSQTLNHNVMYWYQQKSSQAPKLLFHYYDKDFNNEADTPDNFQSRRPNTSFCFLDIRSPGLGDTAMYLCATSRDLPGPHRGEGETQYFGPGTRLLVL.

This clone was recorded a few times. The CDR3 loop is CASSSRTRAGQPQHF. The DNA of the CDR3 is TGTGCCAGCAGTTCCCGGACTCGCGCGGGTCAGCCCCAGCATTTT. This chain uses TRBV6-5 with TRBJ1-5; unclear D gene. The CDR3 sequence is 15 residues long. Germline values: CDR1 MNHEY, CDR2 SVGAGI. V dropped 4 bases and J dropped 6 bases, with 16 bases sitting between them.

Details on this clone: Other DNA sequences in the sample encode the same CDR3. CDR3 region: CASSSGETQYF. The CDR3 nucleotides read TGTGCCAGTAGTAGCGGAGAGACCCAGTACTTC. The genes are TRBV19 and TRBJ2-5; D gene unclear. Trimming cost V 4 bases and J 4 bases, with 4 bases left between them. CDR3 size: 11 residues. CDR1 is LNHDA and CDR2 is SQIVND in the germline V gene (reference sequence).

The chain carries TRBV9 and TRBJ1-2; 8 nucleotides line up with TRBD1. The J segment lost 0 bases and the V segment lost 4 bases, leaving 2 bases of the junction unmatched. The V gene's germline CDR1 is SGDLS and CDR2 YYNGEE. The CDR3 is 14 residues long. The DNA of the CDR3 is TGTGCCAGCAGCCAGGACAGGGCTAACTATGGCTACACCTTC. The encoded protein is CASSQDRANYGYTF.

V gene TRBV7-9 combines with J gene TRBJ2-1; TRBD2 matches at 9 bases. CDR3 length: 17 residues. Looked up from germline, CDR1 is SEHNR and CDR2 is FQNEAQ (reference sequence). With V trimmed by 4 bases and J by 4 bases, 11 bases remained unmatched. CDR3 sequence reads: CASSSGMTSGPYNEQFF. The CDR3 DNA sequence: TGTGCCAGCAGCTCAGGGATGACTAGCGGACCTTACAATGAGCAGTTCTTC.

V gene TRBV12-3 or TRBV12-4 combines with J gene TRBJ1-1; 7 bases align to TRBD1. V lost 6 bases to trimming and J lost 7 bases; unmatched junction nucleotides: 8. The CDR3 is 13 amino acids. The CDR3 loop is CASSPTGANEAFF. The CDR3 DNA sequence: TGTGCCAGCAGCCCAACAGGGGCGAATGAAGCTTTCTTT.

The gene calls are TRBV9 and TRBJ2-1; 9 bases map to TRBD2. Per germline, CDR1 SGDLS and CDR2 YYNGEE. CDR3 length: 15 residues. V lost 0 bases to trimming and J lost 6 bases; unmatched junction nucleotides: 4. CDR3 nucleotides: TGTGCCAGCAGCGTAGTGGCGGGGGGGCCCAATGAGCAGTTCTTC. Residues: CASSVVAGGPNEQFF. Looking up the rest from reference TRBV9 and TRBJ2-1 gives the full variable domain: DSGVTQTPKHLITATGQRVTLRCSPRSGDLSVYWYQQSLDQGLQFLIQYYNGEERAKGNILERFSAQQFPDLHSELNLSSLELGDSALYFCASSVVAGGPNEQFFGPGTRLTVL.

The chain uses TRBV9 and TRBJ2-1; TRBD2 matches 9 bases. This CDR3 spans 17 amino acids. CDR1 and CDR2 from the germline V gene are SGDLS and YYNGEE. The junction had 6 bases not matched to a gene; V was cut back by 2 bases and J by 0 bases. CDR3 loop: CASSVGLAKTSYNEQFF. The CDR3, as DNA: TGTGCCAGCAGCGTCGGACTAGCGAAAACCTCCTACAATGAGCAGTTCTTC.

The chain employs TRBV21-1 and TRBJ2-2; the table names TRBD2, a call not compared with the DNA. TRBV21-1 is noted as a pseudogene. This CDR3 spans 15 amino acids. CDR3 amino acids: CASRERASLTGELFF. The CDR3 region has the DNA TGTGCCAGCCGTGAGAGGGCCTCCCTCACCGGGGAGCTGTTTTTT.